These 26 T cell receptor beta chains originate from one sample sequenced in a study of blood T cell repertoires in COVID-19. Here immunoSEQ multiplex PCR was the method, and the copy in TCRdb shows in-frame clones only, minus some. This repertoire shows fewer than 250,000 clones, roughly nine tenths found once; its top ten account for roughly 2.4%. Source material: peripheral blood. All receptors derive from a woman in her forties or fifties with acute or convalescent COVID-19.

The V call is TRBV13, the J call TRBJ2-3; D perhaps matches TRBD2 (5 bases). From germline, CDR1 is PRHDT and CDR2 FYEKMQ (reference sequence). The ends were cut back, 4 bases at V and 0 bases at J, with 14 bases in the middle. CDR3 length equals 16 residues. CDR3 DNA: TGTGCCAGCAGCTCCCTCACTAGTTTGAGCACAGATACGCAGTATTTT. The encoded protein is CASSSLTSLSTDTQYF.

V is TRBV21-1 and J is TRBJ2-7; the table's D call TRBD2 went unverified against the DNA. TRBV21-1 is shown as a pseudogene. This CDR3 is 17 amino acids long. The CDR3 reads CASEGGLAAPTSYEQYF. As DNA, the CDR3 is TGTGCCAGCGAAGGAGGACTAGCGGCCCCAACTTCCTACGAGCAGTACTTC.

The V gene is TRBV13, the J gene TRBJ2-6; 8 nucleotides line up with TRBD1. Per germline, CDR1 PRHDT and CDR2 FYEKMQ (reference sequence). V shed 5 bases, J shed 0 bases, and the junction held 3 bases outside the gene matches. There are 16 residues in the CDR3. The CDR3 nucleotides read TGTGCCAGCAGCATGGGACAGGTCTCTGGGGCCAACGTCCTGACTTTC. Its protein is CASSMGQVSGANVLTF.

This clone was seen just once. The chain combines TRBV10-2 with TRBJ1-5, with 7 bases aligning to TRBD1. The CDR3 is 15 residues long. Germline V lookup: CDR1 WSHSY, CDR2 SAAADI. V lost 4 bases and J lost 4; bases outside the gene matches: 7. DNA for the CDR3: TGCGCCAGCAGTGTCCGAGGGGGCGCGAATCAGCCCCAGCATTTT. It is translated as CASSVRGGANQPQHF.

This chain links TRBV12-5 with TRBJ2-1; TRBD1 might be the D (5 bases). The CDR3 is 14 residues long. Germline-derived CDR1 and CDR2 are LGHNT and FRNRAP. V lost 5 bases to trimming and J lost 6 bases, with 14 bases between them. In DNA, the CDR3 is TGTGCTAGTGGTCAGGGCGCGGTAGTCAATGAGCAGTTCTTC. Encoded protein: CASGQGAVVNEQFF. The entire variable domain, with the rest obtained from reference TRBV12-5 and TRBJ2-1, is as follows: DARVTQTPRHKVTEMGQEVTMRCQPILGHNTVFWYRQTMMQGLELLAYFRNRAPLDDSGMPKDRFSAEMPDATLATLKIQPSEPRDSAVYFCASGQGAVVNEQFFGPGTRLTVL.

V is TRBV7-8 and J is TRBJ2-5, with TRBD2 matching over 7 bases. Germline lookup yields CDR1 SGHVS and CDR2 FQNEAQ. Trimming removed 3 bases from V and 5 bases from J; junction bases left unmatched: 9. The CDR3 totals 15 residues. The CDR3 spells CASSLEGGSWETQYF. The DNA for the CDR3 is TGTGCCAGCAGCTTGGAGGGAGGGAGTTGGGAGACCCAGTACTTC.

Notes on this clone: The same CDR3 arises from other DNA sequences in this sample as well. This chain uses TRBV5-6 with TRBJ1-6; weak D call: TRBD1 (6 bases). This CDR3 is 16 amino acids long. The ends were cut back, 3 bases at V and 4 bases at J, with 14 bases in the middle. CDR1 is SGHDT and CDR2 is YYEEEE in the germline V gene. The CDR3 DNA reads TGTGCCAGCAGCTCTGGAGGCAGGGGATATAATTCACCCCTCCACTTT. Protein sequence: CASSSGGRGYNSPLHF.

The genes are TRBV25-1 and TRBJ2-2, with D possibly being TRBD2 (7 bases). V was pared by 6 bases and J by 6 bases, with 20 bases between. Per the germline V gene, CDR1 is MGHDK and CDR2 is SYGVNS. CDR3 size: 16 residues. CDR3 coding DNA: TGTGCCAGCAGGGGGGCGGGAGACGATCCTGCCGGGGAGCTGTTTTTT. Its translation is CASRGAGDDPAGELFF.

This clone was counted between two and nine times. The V and J genes are TRBV4-3 and TRBJ1-6; D gene uncertain. CDR1 and CDR2 from the germline V gene are LGHNA and YSLEER. The CDR3 totals 14 residues. The ends were cut back, 2 bases at V and 8 bases at J, with 10 bases in the middle. The CDR3 loop is CASSQTVGHSPLHF. The DNA for the CDR3 is TGCGCCAGCAGCCAAACAGTCGGTCATTCACCCCTCCACTTT.

The rearrangement links TRBV12-3 or TRBV12-4 to TRBJ1-5; TRBD1 is a possible D gene (6 bases). V lost 1 base and J 5 bases, leaving 6 bases between the germline ends. The CDR3 sequence is 13 residues long. The CDR3 loop reads CASSLDRDQPQHF. The DNA for the CDR3 is TGTGCCAGCAGTTTAGACAGGGATCAGCCCCAGCATTTT.

The genes are TRBV5-1 and TRBJ2-1; 10 positions agree with TRBD2. CDR3 size: 17 residues. Looked up from germline, CDR1 is SGHRS and CDR2 is YFSETQ. The J segment lost 5 bases and the V segment lost 0 bases, leaving 8 bases of the junction unmatched. The CDR3 reads CASSLVPSGRANNEQFF. The CDR3 bases are TGCGCCAGCAGCTTGGTACCGAGCGGGAGGGCGAACAATGAGCAGTTCTTC.

The chain joins TRBV7-3 to TRBJ1-2, with D maybe TRBD1 (5 bases). This CDR3 is 14 amino acids long. Trimming stripped 2 bases from V and 3 bases from J, with 10 bases between. Germline assignment: CDR1 SGHTA and CDR2 FQGTGA. CDR3 loop: CASSLDGQDYGYTF. In DNA form, the CDR3 reads TGTGCCAGCAGCTTAGATGGACAAGACTATGGCTACACCTTC.

This clone was found a few times. V and J are TRBV4-3 and TRBJ2-2, with 10 bases that match TRBD1. Germline V lookup: CDR1 LGHNA, CDR2 YSLEER. V gave up 1 base and J gave up 0 bases; unmatched junction bases: 5. The CDR3 loop spans 18 amino acids. The CDR3 DNA reads TGCGCCAGCAGCCAAGTTAAGACAGGGGGCGCGAACACCGGGGAGCTGTTTTTT. Translating gives CASSQVKTGGANTGELFF.

The chain joins TRBV5-1 to TRBJ2-7; 9 bases match TRBD1. Germline CDR1 and CDR2: SGHRS and YFSETQ. Trimming took 1 base from V and 4 from J; bases not matched to a gene: 9. This CDR3 spans 16 amino acids. The CDR3 coding sequence is TGCGCCAGCAGCTTGTTTGCGACAGGGGGTTTTTACGAGCAGTACTTC. The encoded protein is CASSLFATGGFYEQYF.

The CDR3 DNA reads as TGTGCCAGCAGACACAGCTACGAGCAGTACTTC. It specifies CASRHSYEQYF. The genes are TRBV6-5 and TRBJ2-7; no firm D call. Looked up from germline, CDR1 is MNHEY and CDR2 is SVGAGI. V was pared by 6 bases and J by 3 bases, with 6 bases between. The CDR3 extends over 11 amino acids.

This sequence joins TRBV7-6 and TRBJ2-3, with TRBD2 identical over 8 bases. This CDR3 comprises 17 residues. Per germline, CDR1 SGHVS and CDR2 FNYEAQ. The V segment lost 4 bases and the J segment 2 bases; nucleotides outside the gene matches: 11. CDR3 DNA: TGTGCCAGCAGCTCTAGAATTAGCGGGGTCGACACAGATACGCAGTATTTT. This encodes CASSSRISGVDTDTQYF.

CDR3 protein: CASSEARAGPRDTQYF. The CDR3 nucleotides read TGCGCCAGCAGTGAGGCGCGAGCGGGGCCGCGGGATACGCAGTATTTT. The rearrangement links TRBV10-1 to TRBJ2-3; the match to TRBD2 covers 7 bases. Germline V lookup: CDR1 WNHNN, CDR2 SYGVQD (reference sequence). The CDR3 consists of 16 residues. The ends lost 2 bases at V and 6 bases at J; junction bases unmatched: 11.

The chain is built from TRBV7-2 and TRBJ2-7; perhaps TRBD1 as D (6 bases). The CDR3 loop spans 14 amino acids. The germline V gene has CDR1 SGHTA and CDR2 FQGNSA. With 7 bases removed from V and 0 bases from J, the gap between germline ends came to 13 bases. The CDR3 loop is CASNPQGGSYEQYF. The CDR3 nucleotides read TGTGCCAGCAACCCACAGGGTGGCTCCTACGAGCAGTACTTC.

The CDR3, as DNA: TGTGCCAGCTCACCAGGACAGGGGGCGGACACTGAAGCTTTCTTT. It codes for CASSPGQGADTEAFF. This chain links TRBV18 with TRBJ1-1; 11 bases are a match to TRBD1. Germline V gene data show CDR1 as KGHSH and CDR2 as LQKENI. The V gene end was trimmed by 2 bases and the J gene end by 3 bases; junction bases not matched to a gene: 2. This CDR3 has 15 residues.

This sequence joins TRBV27 and TRBJ2-1, with TRBD2 matching over 13 bases. J gave up 2 bases and V 2 bases, and 3 bases lay outside the gene matches. This CDR3 has 17 residues. CDR1 is MNHEY, CDR2 SMNVEV, per germline (reference sequence). As DNA, the CDR3 is TGTGCCAGCAGTTTACGGACTAGCGGGAGTACCTACAATGAGCAGTTCTTC. It codes for CASSLRTSGSTYNEQFF.

V usage is TRBV30 and J usage is TRBJ1-3; TRBD1 might be the D (6 bases). This CDR3 is 17 amino acids long. Trimming pared 1 base from V and 0 bases from J, leaving 16 bases between. In germline, CDR1 is GTSNPN, CDR2 SVGIG (reference sequence). CDR3 coding DNA: TGTGCCTGGAGTGACCCCCAGACAGGCAACTCTGGAAACACCATATATTTT. Amino acid sequence: CAWSDPQTGNSGNTIYF. Based on the CDR3 plus reference TRBV30 and TRBJ1-3, the full variable domain is SQTIHQWPATLVQPVGSPLSLECTVEGTSNPNLYWYRQAAGRGLQLLFYSVGIGQISSEVPQNLSASRPQDRQFILSSKKLLLSDSGFYLCAWSDPQTGNSGNTIYFGEGSWLTVV.

This sequence joins TRBV4-1 and TRBJ2-2, with D unresolved. CDR3 length equals 14 residues. Germline V CDR1 and CDR2: MGHRA, YSYEKL. V lost 1 base and J lost 1, with 4 bases in between. The CDR3 is CASSQGENTGELFF. The CDR3 nucleotides read TGCGCCAGCAGCCAAGGCGAGAACACCGGGGAGCTGTTTTTT.

The gene calls are TRBV6-5 and TRBJ1-1; tentatively, D is TRBD1 (6 bases). V lost 8 bases to trimming and J lost 3 bases, with 13 bases between them. CDR1 MNHEY and CDR2 SVGAGI come from the germline V gene. The CDR3 contains 13 residues. The CDR3: CASSREGDTEAFF. CDR3 coding DNA: TGTGCCAGCTCGCGGGAGGGGGACACTGAAGCTTTCTTT.

The rearrangement links TRBV11-1 to TRBJ1-2, with unresolved D. With 5 bases removed from V and 5 bases from J, the gap between germline ends came to 12 bases. The germline V gene encodes CDR1 SGHAT and CDR2 FQDESV (reference sequence). There are 13 residues in the CDR3. Written as DNA, the CDR3 is TGTGCCAGCAGCCCACTTGGACTTTATGGCTACACCTTC. Translation gives CASSPLGLYGYTF. The full variable domain, completed using reference TRBV11-1 and TRBJ1-2, is EAEVAQSPRYKITEKSQAVAFWCDPISGHATLYWYRQILGQGPELLVQFQDESVVDDSQLPKDRFSAERLKGVDSTLKIQPAELGDSAMYLCASSPLGLYGYTFGSGTRLTVV.

This clone was seen just once. The chain joins TRBV7-3 to TRBJ2-7; a possible D gene is TRBD2 (7 bases). CDR1 and CDR2 (germline): SGHTA, FQGTGA. V lost 2 bases and J 6 bases, leaving 14 bases between the germline ends. The CDR3 covers 14 residues. CDR3 in DNA: TGTGCCAGCAGCTTAGGCGGGGGCTACTCCGAGCAGTACTTC. It specifies CASSLGGGYSEQYF.

This chain uses TRBV19 with TRBJ1-5, with D tentatively TRBD1 (5 bases). CDR1 and CDR2 from the germline V gene are LNHDA and SQIVND (reference sequence). CDR3 length equals 15 residues. V lost 5 bases and J 4 bases, leaving 15 bases between the germline ends. In nucleotides, the CDR3 is TGTGCCAGTAGTCCCCCCCGGGGGTGGAATCAGCCCCAGCATTTT. As protein: CASSPPRGWNQPQHF.